These 17 T cell receptor beta chains came from one sample sequenced in a study of T cells after yellow fever vaccination. Using its own MiXCR run on the 5' RACE reads, TCRdb lists one record per CDR3 protein. In the table there are fewer than 150,000 distinct CDR3 sequences, roughly 8% of which are singletons. Material: CD4+ T cells sorted from PBMCs, obtained 5 days after the yellow fever booster vaccination. These receptors all come from a man younger than 40 who received the YFV17D yellow fever vaccine.

This sequence joins TRBV4-3 and TRBJ1-6; D gene unclear. This CDR3 comprises 18 residues. Germline CDR1 and CDR2: LGHNA and YSLEER. Trimming stripped 0 bases from V and 9 bases from J, with 21 bases between. The CDR3 loop reads CASSQDLGDTHAPSPLHF. CDR3 DNA: TGCGCCAGCAGCCAAGATCTAGGAGACACTCATGCCCCTTCACCCCTCCACTTT.

This clonotype was counted a few times. This chain connects TRBV12-3 or TRBV12-4 to TRBJ1-4; D is unresolved. The CDR3 spans 17 residues. The germline V and J ends were trimmed by 2 bases and 8 bases, with 21 bases remaining between them. The CDR3 DNA reads TGTGCCAGCAGTTTAAAGTCCAGCGGACGGGCAGGAGAAAAACTGTTTTTT. This codes for CASSLKSSGRAGEKLFF.

The sample holds a few counts of this clonotype. The V call is TRBV7-2, the J call TRBJ2-7; 7 nucleotides agree with TRBD1. Losses at the gene ends were 5 bases for V and 3 bases for J; bases not matched to a gene: 7. Per the germline V gene, CDR1 is SGHTA and CDR2 is FQGNSA. This CDR3 region has 14 residues. The CDR3 region is CASSRQGNIYEQYF. For the CDR3, the DNA is TGTGCCAGCAGCCGACAGGGAAACATCTACGAGCAGTACTTC.

This clonotype was seen many times. The V call is TRBV7-9, the J call TRBJ2-1; 11 bases align to TRBD1. In germline, CDR1 is SEHNR, CDR2 FQNEAQ (reference sequence). The CDR3 runs to 16 residues. V lost 6 bases to trimming and J lost 6 bases; unmatched junction nucleotides: 10. The chain's CDR3 is CASSENLGQGVNEQFF. CDR3 sequence (DNA): TGTGCCAGCAGTGAAAATCTGGGACAGGGGGTCAATGAGCAGTTCTTC.

There are many counts of this clonotype. V is TRBV5-1 and J is TRBJ2-7, with a possible D match to TRBD2 (6 bases). Germline lookup yields CDR1 SGHRS and CDR2 YFSETQ. This CDR3 is built from 13 residues. V was clipped by 5 bases and J by 0 bases, with 9 bases between them. The chain's CDR3 is CASRYSGSYEQYF. In nucleotides, the CDR3 is TGCGCCAGCAGATATAGCGGCTCCTACGAGCAGTACTTC.

The sample holds many counts of this clonotype. The J gene is TRBJ2-1, the V gene TRBV20-1; D ambiguous. CDR1 is DFQATT, CDR2 SNEGSKA, per germline (reference sequence). CDR3 length: 14 amino acids. Trimming removed 3 bases at V and 4 bases at J, with 13 bases between. The CDR3 coding sequence is TGCAGTGCTAGTATTCCTCTCTCATACAATGAGCAGTTCTTC. This sequence encodes CSASIPLSYNEQFF.

This clonotype was seen ten or more times. The genes are TRBV24-1 and TRBJ2-2; no definite D call. Trimming removed 5 bases at V and 5 bases at J, with 5 bases between. The germline V gene encodes CDR1 KGHDR and CDR2 SFDVKD. The CDR3 is 12 amino acids. In DNA form, the CDR3 reads TGTGCCACCAGTGGTTCTACCGGGGAGCTGTTTTTT. This encodes CATSGSTGELFF.

This clonotype was recorded many times. This chain connects TRBV18 to TRBJ2-7; 7 nucleotides line up with TRBD1. The V and J ends lost 3 bases and 3 bases, in that order; junction bases with no gene match: 5. The CDR3 is 14 amino acids. Looked up from germline, CDR1 is KGHSH and CDR2 is LQKENI. The CDR3 nucleotides read TGTGCCAGCTCACCGGACAGGATACTCTACGAGCAGTACTTC. This encodes CASSPDRILYEQYF.

This clonotype was seen repeatedly, ten times or more. The chain couples TRBV5-1 to TRBJ1-1, with no clear D. Germline assignment: CDR1 SGHRS and CDR2 YFSETQ. The ends were cut back, 1 base at V and 1 base at J, with 5 bases in the middle. The CDR3 is made up of 13 amino acids. CDR3 bases: TGCGCCAGCAGCTTGAAGGAGAACACTGAAGCTTTCTTT. This gives the protein CASSLKENTEAFF.

This clonotype was detected ten times or more. The chain combines TRBV10-3 with TRBJ2-3, with 12 bases matching TRBD2. The CDR3 is 16 amino acids. Germline CDR1 and CDR2: ENHRY and SYGVKD. J lost 6 bases, V lost 5 bases, and 9 bases had no gene match. CDR3 bases: TGTGCCATCAGTAGTTCCCCCGGGACTAGCGGGGATACGCAGTATTTT. Amino acids: CAISSSPGTSGDTQYF.

At least ten counts were recorded for this clonotype. The CDR3 DNA is TGTGCCACCAGGGACAGCGGGAGCCCCACAGATACGCAGTATTTT. Its translation: CATRDSGSPTDTQYF. The V gene is TRBV12-3 or TRBV12-4, the J gene TRBJ2-3, with a tentative D call TRBD2 (8 bases). V dropped 10 bases and J dropped 2 bases, with 19 bases sitting between them. The CDR3 extends over 15 amino acids.

The V and J genes are TRBV5-4 and TRBJ2-5, with a possible D match to TRBD1 (6 bases). Trimming shortened V by 4 bases and J by 5 bases, and 15 bases separated the two germline ends. Germline V gene data show CDR1 as SGHNT and CDR2 as YYREEE (reference sequence). This CDR3 is 14 amino acids long. The CDR3 region has the DNA TGTGCCAGCAGCAAGTCCAGGGGAAAGGAGACCCAGTACTTC. This gives the protein CASSKSRGKETQYF.

The rearrangement links TRBV7-3 to TRBJ2-3; no clear D. The CDR3 sequence is 13 residues long. Germline loops: CDR1 SGHTA, CDR2 FQGTGA. Trimming removed 6 bases from V and 1 base from J, with 8 bases in between. CDR3 region: CASSNLGTDTQYF. The DNA for the CDR3 is TGTGCCAGCAGTAATCTGGGCACAGATACGCAGTATTTT.

This clonotype was detected ten times or more. CDR3 in amino acids: CASSVSNTGELFF. The CDR3 coding sequence is TGCGCCAGCAGCGTTTCGAACACCGGGGAGCTGTTTTTT. The chain couples TRBV5-1 to TRBJ2-2; D remains ambiguous. Germline V gives CDR1 SGHRS, CDR2 YFSETQ. Trimming shortened V by 4 bases and J by 0 bases, and 4 bases separated the two germline ends. The CDR3 is 13 amino acids.

This clonotype was recorded many times. The chain has TRBV29-1 and TRBJ2-5, with 9 bases that match TRBD1. Trimming took 7 bases from V and 6 from J; bases not matched to a gene: 6. CDR3 length: 12 amino acids. Germline V gene data show CDR1 as SQVTM and CDR2 as ANQGSEA. Here the CDR3 DNA reads TGCAGCGGGGGGACAGGGACGAAGACCCAGTACTTC. It yields the protein CSGGTGTKTQYF.

At least ten counts were recorded for this clonotype. The chain's CDR3 is CASMRDGGLPGELFF. The CDR3 nucleotides read TGTGCCAGCATGCGCGACGGCGGCCTCCCCGGGGAGCTGTTTTTT. The chain combines TRBV12-3 or TRBV12-4 with TRBJ2-2; D is undetermined. The CDR3 runs to 15 residues. V lost 7 bases and J 6 bases, leaving 18 bases between the germline ends.

In its sample, this clonotype was seen many times. The chain recombines TRBV7-8 with TRBJ2-5; 8 nucleotides agree with TRBD2. The CDR3 runs 17 residues. Germline V lookup: CDR1 SGHVS, CDR2 FQNEAQ. V lost 2 bases, J lost 8 bases, and 16 bases stayed unmatched. The CDR3 protein is CASSLRPSGSAQETQYF. CDR3 in DNA: TGTGCCAGCAGCTTACGGCCAAGCGGGAGCGCTCAGGAAACCCAGTACTTC.